The source of this T cell receptor beta chain is a study of regulatory and conventional T cells in RAG deficiency. Details on this clone: Its cognate antigen is unknown.

Clones were read by immunoSEQ multiplex PCR, and TCRdb kept only the in-frame ones, dropping some. The sample shows some 30,000 clones, approximately 90% of them seen only once. Study-wide findings and caveats: Compared with controls, unique Treg TCR beta sequences dropped roughly 100-fold in Omenn syndrome and CID/AS. In Omenn syndrome, Treg and Tconv repertoires overlapped >90%.

This same sample was also part of a study on regulatory T cells. That source adds: Primers: 52 TRBV forward and 13 TRBJ reverse.

Sequences were obtained from CD8+ T cells sorted from blood. This clonotype was obtained from a human donor in good health.

The CDR3 DNA follows: TGTGCCAGCAGCCAAGGGGGCCTCTTCTACACAGATACGCAGTATTTT. Protein sequence: CASSQGGLFYTDTQYF. V and J are TRBV9 and TRBJ2-3; 7 nucleotides align to TRBD1. The CDR3 consists of 16 residues. Germline V CDR1 and CDR2: SGDLS, YYNGEE. V lost 4 bases to trimming and J lost 2 bases; unmatched junction nucleotides: 10.